Below are 23 T cell receptor beta chains sequenced from a single sample in a study of blood T cell repertoires in COVID-19. Assay used: immunoSEQ multiplex PCR; TCRdb lists only in-frame clones, some missing. The sample has some 180,000 clones, around 81% seen once; the top ten hold 11%. Sample: peripheral blood. The receptors come from a man in his 70s with active or convalescent COVID-19.

The chain couples TRBV12-3 or TRBV12-4 to TRBJ2-3; D is uncertain. CDR3 length: 12 amino acids. V was trimmed by 6 bases and J by 0 bases, leaving 4 bases between them. CDR3 amino acids: CASSGSTDTQYF. CDR3 bases: TGTGCCAGCAGCGGTAGCACAGATACGCAGTATTTT.

V usage is TRBV20-1 and J usage is TRBJ1-5; D gene unclear. V lost 3 bases and J lost 7, with 16 bases in between. This CDR3 contains 14 residues. The germline CDR1 and CDR2 sequences are DFQATT and SNEGSKA (reference sequence). The CDR3 reads CSASRGMVGQPQHF. CDR3 bases: TGCAGTGCTAGTCGGGGAATGGTGGGCCAGCCCCAGCATTTT.

Comment on this clone: Other DNA variants within this sample encode the same CDR3. CDR3 sequence: CASSLTPQETQYF. The CDR3 nucleotides are TGCGCCAGCAGCTTAACACCCCAAGAGACCCAGTACTTC. V is TRBV5-1 and J is TRBJ2-5; no definite D call. V was clipped by 2 bases and J by 1 base, with 6 bases between them. Germline loops: CDR1 SGHRS, CDR2 YFSETQ. The CDR3 runs 13 residues.

The rearrangement links TRBV18 to TRBJ2-5; 7 nucleotides line up with TRBD2. Looked up from germline, CDR1 is KGHSH and CDR2 is LQKENI. This CDR3 contains 15 residues. Germline trimming cut 3 bases from V and 5 bases from J; bases unmatched to any gene: 9. The CDR3 spells CASSPPTSLSETQYF. CDR3 nucleotides: TGTGCCAGCTCACCGCCGACTAGCCTCTCGGAGACCCAGTACTTC.

The J gene is TRBJ2-5, the V gene TRBV14; TRBD2 aligns across 10 bases. The V and J ends lost 1 base and 5 bases, in that order; junction bases with no gene match: 4. The CDR3 is 15 residues long. Germline lookup yields CDR1 SGHDN and CDR2 FVKESK. For the CDR3, the DNA is TGTGCCAGCAGCCAAGGCGGGACTAGCGTGGAGACCCAGTACTTC. Residues: CASSQGGTSVETQYF.

The chain is built from TRBV2 and TRBJ2-7; 7 nucleotides align to TRBD1. Germline lookup yields CDR1 SNHLY and CDR2 FYNNEI. V dropped 10 bases and J dropped 3; count of bases not matched to a gene: 9. The CDR3 covers 13 residues. In nucleotides, the CDR3 is TGTGCCAACTCTAGGGGGCGCGTCTACGAGCAGTACTTC. Protein: CANSRGRVYEQYF.

This chain joins TRBV6-5 and TRBJ1-1, with D uncertain. The germline gives CDR1 MNHEY, CDR2 SVGAGI. Trimming took off 2 bases at V and 11 bases at J, with 15 bases between the two ends. CDR3 size: 13 residues. The chain's CDR3 is CASSYTLDGSAFF. CDR3 nucleotide sequence: TGTGCCAGCAGTTACACACTGGATGGTAGCGCTTTCTTT.

The chain couples TRBV7-2 to TRBJ1-6; D not certain. Germline V lookup: CDR1 SGHTA, CDR2 FQGNSA. The CDR3 consists of 14 residues. Trimming removed 5 bases from V and 8 bases from J, with 13 bases in between. The CDR3 sequence is CASSPTLEDSPLHF. Written as DNA, the CDR3 is TGTGCCAGCAGCCCGACCCTAGAGGATTCACCCCTCCACTTT. The whole variable domain, remainder taken from reference TRBV7-2 and TRBJ1-6, is GAGVSQSPSNKVTEKGKDVELRCDPISGHTALYWYRQSLGQGLEFLIYFQGNSAPDKSGLPSDRFSAERTGGSVSTLTIQRTQQEDSAVYLCASSPTLEDSPLHFGNGTRLTVT.

The V and J genes are TRBV7-8 and TRBJ1-1; D ambiguous. The CDR3 spans 13 residues. From germline, CDR1 is SGHVS and CDR2 FQNEAQ. V was cut by 3 bases and J by 0 bases, with 5 bases left in between. The CDR3 loop is CASSFFMNTEAFF. DNA for the CDR3: TGTGCCAGCAGCTTTTTCATGAACACTGAAGCTTTCTTT.

The chain has TRBV5-5 and TRBJ1-2, with D unresolved. Germline V gene lookup returns CDR1 SGHKS and CDR2 YYEKEE (reference sequence). The CDR3 is made up of 14 amino acids. Trimming left V 0 bases short and J 4 bases short, with 10 bases between. The CDR3 loop reads CASSLAGMLYGYTF. DNA of the CDR3: TGTGCCAGCAGCTTGGCGGGAATGCTCTATGGCTACACCTTC. The whole variable domain, remainder taken from reference TRBV5-5 and TRBJ1-2, is DAGVTQSPTHLIKTRGQQVTLRCSPISGHKSVSWYQQVLGQGPQFIFQYYEKEERGRGNFPDRFSARQFPNYSSELNVNALLLGDSALYLCASSLAGMLYGYTFGSGTRLTVV.

CDR3 nucleotide sequence: TGCGCCAGCAGCTTGGAGCCGGGTTCCTATCAGCCCCAGCATTTT. Translating it yields CASSLEPGSYQPQHF. The rearrangement uses TRBV5-1 and TRBJ1-5; D is unclear. The V gene's germline CDR1 is SGHRS and CDR2 YFSETQ. Trimming stripped 0 bases from V and 5 bases from J, with 12 bases between. CDR3 length: 15 residues.

J is TRBJ2-1 and V is TRBV6-5, with D perhaps matching TRBD1 (7 bases). V dropped 2 bases and J dropped 7 bases, with 12 bases sitting between them. This CDR3 comprises 14 residues. Germline lookup yields CDR1 MNHEY and CDR2 SVGAGI. The CDR3 here is CASSYRRGQNEQFF. The CDR3 coding sequence is TGTGCCAGCAGTTACCGGAGGGGACAGAATGAGCAGTTCTTC.

Notes on this clone: Other nucleotide sequences in the sample specify the same CDR3. This chain links TRBV5-1 with TRBJ1-2, with 7 bases matching TRBD1. CDR3 size: 14 residues. The germline CDR1 and CDR2 sequences are SGHRS and YFSETQ. After removal of 4 bases from V and 0 bases from J, the junction contained 3 bases not matched to a gene. The CDR3 spells CASSPQGTNYGYTF. The CDR3 bases are TGCGCCAGCAGCCCACAGGGGACTAACTATGGCTACACCTTC.

The V call is TRBV29-1, the J call TRBJ2-3, with 9 positions matching TRBD2. Germline CDR1 SQVTM, CDR2 ANQGSEA. The CDR3 is 12 residues long. The V segment lost 4 bases and the J segment 14 bases; nucleotides outside the gene matches: 10. CDR3 amino acids: CSVGSGGPFSYF. The CDR3 nucleotides are TGCAGCGTTGGGAGCGGGGGGCCCTTTTCGTATTTT.

The J gene is TRBJ1-4, the V gene TRBV19; D is unclear. The V gene's germline CDR1 is LNHDA and CDR2 SQIVND (reference sequence). The CDR3 totals 14 residues. V gave up 8 bases and J gave up 11 bases, with 21 bases separating them. The chain's CDR3 is CASRISSTVAKLFF. The CDR3 DNA reads TGTGCCAGTCGAATTTCCTCAACCGTAGCGAAACTGTTTTTT.

The genes are TRBV10-2 and TRBJ2-3; 8 bases are a match to TRBD2. Germline CDR1 WSHSY, CDR2 SAAADI. The CDR3 is 16 residues long. J gave up 3 bases and V 0 bases, and 5 bases lay outside the gene matches. The CDR3 DNA reads TGCGCCAGCAGTGAGTCGGCCAGCGGGAGAACAGATACGCAGTATTTT. Translated, it gives CASSESASGRTDTQYF.

V usage is TRBV29-1 and J usage is TRBJ2-5; D may be TRBD1 (5 bases). V lost 6 bases, J lost 3 bases, and 8 bases lay in between. Germline V gene lookup returns CDR1 SQVTM and CDR2 ANQGSEA. The CDR3 loop spans 11 amino acids. The chain's CDR3 is CSVGQEETQYF. In DNA form, the CDR3 reads TGCAGCGTCGGACAAGAAGAGACCCAGTACTTC.

This clone was counted once. The rearrangement joins TRBV11-2 to TRBJ2-1; 8 nucleotides match TRBD1. The CDR3 loop spans 15 amino acids. Looked up from germline, CDR1 is SGHAT and CDR2 is FQNNGV. V shed 3 bases, J shed 8 bases, and the junction held 9 bases outside the gene matches. The CDR3 nucleotides read TGTGCCAGCAGCTTGATCGGGACAGGTTTTTATGAGCAGTTCTTC. This encodes CASSLIGTGFYEQFF.

The CDR3: CASSTGQPEQFF. CDR3 DNA: TGTGCCAGCAGTACTGGACAACCTGAGCAGTTCTTC. V gene TRBV28 combines with J gene TRBJ2-1, with D possibly TRBD1 on 5 matching bases. Per the germline V gene, CDR1 is MDHEN and CDR2 is SYDVKM. The CDR3 totals 12 residues. Between the trimmed V and J ends, which lost 5 bases and 9 bases, there was a span of 11 bases.

The chain recombines TRBV11-2 with TRBJ1-5, with 7 bases fitting TRBD1. Germline CDR1 and CDR2: SGHAT and FQNNGV. Unmatched junction bases numbered 7, after V lost 5 bases and J lost 0 bases. This CDR3 has 16 amino acids. The CDR3 protein is CASSTGTAGSNQPQHF. CDR3 coding DNA: TGTGCCAGCAGCACGGGGACAGCTGGTAGCAATCAGCCCCAGCATTTT.

V gene TRBV4-3 combines with J gene TRBJ2-1; the D gene is possibly TRBD1 (5 bases). The CDR3 has 12 residues. V was trimmed by 2 bases and J by 10 bases, leaving 9 bases between them. Germline V gene data show CDR1 as LGHNA and CDR2 as YSLEER. CDR3 sequence reads: CASSQNDREQFF. The CDR3 bases are TGCGCCAGCAGCCAAAATGACAGAGAGCAGTTCTTC.

The genes are TRBV7-9 and TRBJ2-1; 13 bases agree with TRBD2. The CDR3 extends over 16 amino acids. In germline, CDR1 is SEHNR, CDR2 FQNEAQ (reference sequence). V lost 6 bases to trimming and J lost 8 bases; unmatched junction nucleotides: 10. The CDR3 here is CASSPAGTSGTDEQFF. The CDR3 coding sequence is TGTGCCAGCAGTCCTGCTGGGACTAGCGGGACCGATGAGCAGTTCTTC. Variable domain in full (rest from reference TRBV7-9 and TRBJ2-1): DTGVSQNPRHKITKRGQNVTFRCDPISEHNRLYWYRQTLGQGPEFLTYFQNEAQLEKSRLLSDRFSAERPKGSFSTLEIQRTEQGDSAMYLCASSPAGTSGTDEQFFGPGTRLTVL.

With respect to this clone: One end of the junction does not line up with germline, which may come from a read error. The chain carries TRBV9 and TRBJ1-6, with D perhaps TRBD1 (5 bases). This CDR3 is built from 15 residues. Germline values: CDR1 SGDLS, CDR2 YYNGEE. The CDR3 bases are TGTGCCAGCACCGTAGGCGGGACGGGTAATTCACCCCTCCACTTT. This sequence encodes CASTVGGTGNSPLHF.